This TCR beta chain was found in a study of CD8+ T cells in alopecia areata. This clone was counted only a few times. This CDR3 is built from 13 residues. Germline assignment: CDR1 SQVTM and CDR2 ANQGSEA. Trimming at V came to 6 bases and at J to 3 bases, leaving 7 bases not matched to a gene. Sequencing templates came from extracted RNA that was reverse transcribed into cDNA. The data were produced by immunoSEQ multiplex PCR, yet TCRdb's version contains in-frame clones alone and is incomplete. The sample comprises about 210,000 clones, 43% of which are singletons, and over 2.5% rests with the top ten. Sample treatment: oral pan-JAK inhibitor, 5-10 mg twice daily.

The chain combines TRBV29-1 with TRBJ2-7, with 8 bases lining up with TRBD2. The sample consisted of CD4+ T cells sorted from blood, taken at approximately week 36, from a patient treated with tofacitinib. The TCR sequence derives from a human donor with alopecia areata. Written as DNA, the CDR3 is TGCAGCGTGGCGAGCGGGGGACTCTACGAGCAGTACTTC. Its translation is CSVASGGLYEQYF.